Listed below are T cell receptor beta chains from one sample, sequenced in a study of blood T cell repertoires in COVID-19. Libraries were prepared by immunoSEQ multiplex PCR; TCRdb keeps only in-frame clonotypes and omits some of them. The repertoire holds roughly 200,000 clones, with almost 90% as singletons. Input material: peripheral blood. The receptors were sampled from a man between 18 and 29 years old with active or convalescent COVID-19. Each CDR3 is given without its conserved first and last residue. D genes are given only for firm matches.

d_gene,v_gene,CDR3aa
TRBD2,TRBV11-2,ASATSERYEQY
-,TRBV6-6,ASSTQTAGEEQY
TRBD1,TRBV30,AWRGLVGQSSGANVLT
-,TRBV2,ASGGGDTNYGYT
TRBD2,TRBV15,ATSATSGSGWNEQF
-,TRBV4-2,ASSQDLSGRMTEAF
TRBD2,TRBV9,ASSVEGTGGYNEQF
TRBD2,TRBV4-1,ASSQGLSYEQY
-,TRBV18,ASSPPDRLLYEQY
TRBD2,TRBV19,ASSILPTSRETQY
TRBD1,TRBV6-4,ASAPGQDTDTQY
TRBD1,TRBV7-9,ASSFRGGKGANVLT
TRBD1,TRBV19,ASSRDSYYQPQH
-,TRBV10-3,AIRQAFENTEAF
TRBD1,TRBV30,ACRDRGLSGEAF
TRBD1,TRBV6-5,ASSYSTGVEKLF
-,TRBV11-2,ASSLASYEQY
-,TRBV19,ASSQRLQTGSNQPQH
-,TRBV28,ASSSGTDTQY
TRBD2,TRBV7-9,ASSLSGGSSSYEQY
TRBD1,TRBV18,ASSPRQGHTEAF
-,TRBV7-2,ASSLRRTGGDEQY
-,TRBV30,AWSVRRTVKYEQY
TRBD2,TRBV3-1/TRBV3-2,ASSQGAGDHYEQY
TRBD1,TRBV11-2,ASSLGTGFTEAF
-,TRBV19,ASSVQGATNEKLF
-,TRBV15,ATSLSANTGELF
TRBD1,TRBV10-3,AIRRDSNGNQPQH
-,TRBV28,ASSPTVYGYT
-,TRBV29-1,SVAVFGGEQY
-,TRBV5-4,ASSKQGDGNQPQH
-,TRBV9,ASSHSGGGDQPQH
-,TRBV4-2,ASSQGARVSSPLH
TRBD1,TRBV28,ASSLDGTGMSSEKLF
-,TRBV28,APPPRAHEQY
TRBD2,TRBV3-1/TRBV3-2,ASSQDGTSGGDSGANVLT
TRBD1,TRBV10-1,ASGQGYNEQF
TRBD2,TRBV29-1,SVGPRLQRGEQF
TRBD2,TRBV7-7,ASSPGAGGPFGTGELF
-,TRBV12-3/TRBV12-4,ASSPLGRYEAF
-,TRBV7-9,ASRTGPNSGIEQY
-,TRBV20-1,SARSGHEQY
-,TRBV6-1,ASRPRGVPNEKLF
-,TRBV4-2,ASSPPDRPFYEQY
-,TRBV2,ASKLGGGDTEAF
-,TRBV9,ASSGYSTDTQY
TRBD2,TRBV27,ATRDYLYEQY
TRBD1,TRBV5-1,ASSRETGTGSNEAF
TRBD1,TRBV18,ASSPRDRRTLTNTEAF
-,TRBV5-6,ASSLRGVGYEQY
-,TRBV28,ASSPRLWTVSYEQY
TRBD2,TRBV24-1,ATSDLRGTSGMGTDTQY
-,TRBV11-2,ASSVNPGRGYTGELF
-,TRBV27,ASKNSYNQETQY
TRBD1,TRBV27,ASSSDRARTPQH
-,TRBV10-1,ARTRYYEQY
-,TRBV5-4,ASSLGQSFTDTQY
-,TRBV20-1,SAPRGYEQY